Sequencing of this T cell receptor (beta chain) was carried out in a study of shared clonotypes between healthy human individuals (dated by TCRdb to 2019 to 2021). In terms of the full investigation: The cohort included three men and a couple of women between 18 and 49 years of age. For each donor, CD4 naive and CD4 memory were each run on three plates, CD8 naive on two plates, and CD8 memory on one plate. To estimate repertoire size and how much clonotype sharing occurs between individuals, the study deeply sequenced the blood TCR repertoires of 4 to 6 healthy adults. Leukapheresis yielded between about 0.9 and 9 billion PBMCs per donor. To increase sequencing depth and limit assay-specific biases, TCR repertoire library preparation and sequencing were carried out by different laboratories using diverse techniques.

About this clone: No antigen is known for it. Per-base quality was not reported, and no clone a single base away is much larger than it.

Using the deep immunoSEQ assay, multiplex PCR amplified TCR CDR3 regions from genomic DNA. Genomic DNA extracted from each cell subset was distributed evenly over all wells of several immunoSEQ 96-well plates, and each plate served as one replicate. For sorted subsets, each replicate PCR was loaded with roughly 0.2 ug genomic DNA, equivalent to roughly 30,000 T cell genomes. Purified libraries were measured with a Qubit 3.0 fluorometer, size-checked on a Bioanalyzer 2100, and measured again with the KAPA Library Quantification kit. Each immunoSEQ 96-well plate was sequenced on its own single-read 150-cycle Illumina NextSeq 550 flow cell. The paper's data handling went like this. The immunoSEQ output contained only junctional sequences without quality scores, so filtering could not match that applied to full-length reads. To assign V/J genes and CDR3, sequences were annotated using PyIR, a Python wrapper for IgBLAST v1.9, with IMGT germline references. Any read was removed if the V/J assignment was weak (E-value above 1e-6), the CDR3 was missing, or the read contained stop codons, out-of-frame junctions, or ambiguous translated residues. A V3J clonotype was defined by an identical inferred V gene, J gene, and CDR3 amino acid sequence. Percentage overlap between repertoires was computed as shared unique clonotypes divided by the size of the smaller repertoire. Richness of each repertoire was evaluated using RTK rarefaction, the Chao1 estimator, and Recon v2.1 estimates of unobserved clonotypes. For all TCRbeta clonotypes obtained by the gDNA method from four donors, generation probabilities were computed with OLGA. TCRdb retrieved this table from immuneACCESS and kept in-frame rearrangements only. Not all clones are present; in checked studies, unresolved V genes account for under half, and no reason is known for the remainder. Clonal size and the V and J genes are those of that table, whereas D and trimming came from the DNA. This sample has 2 million to 3 million clones in its table, and more than 85% of those were observed once. Jointly, the top ten make up approximately 0.35% of the sample.

The full study reports these points: Rarefaction of sorted-subset datasets indicated incomplete sequencing despite the large sequencing depth. Only blood was sampled, and tissue TCR repertoires likely differ from those in blood. The genetic and exposure-history diversity represented was limited by the small number of donors. Naive subsets generally had larger estimated clonotype richness than memory subsets did. When four donors were compared, the shared fraction of clonotypes was about 5.2% for naive CD4, approximately 3.3% for naive CD8, 2.3% for memory CD4, and 0.4% for memory CD8. Higher generation probabilities were observed for clonotypes shared by all four sorted-subset donors than for non-shared clonotypes. Pairwise subsampling led to the expectation that sequencing depth would affect the degree of clonotype sharing among donors.

Based on the germline V gene (reference sequence), the CDR1 and CDR2 sequences are GTSNPN and SVGIG. Trimming takes 0 bases off V and 9 bases off J; junction bases not matched to a gene: 11. The CDR3 runs 15 residues from the cysteine to the phenylalanine. The sequence is cut down to CDR3 DNA, 45 bases in frame from base 1. Donors were healthy HIV-negative adults with no recently reported acute infections or vaccinations. Only Caucasian adults living in Nashville, Tennessee, USA were represented among the donors. CD4+ T cells were enriched by magnetic negative selection; naive cells were then positively selected on CD45RA, and the negative fraction formed the memory subset. After blood collection by leukapheresis, PBMCs were isolated using Ficoll-Histopaque density gradient centrifugation and then cryopreserved in the vapor phase of liquid nitrogen. Analytical flow cytometry was used to check the purity and quantity of each magnetically sorted T cell population. Each sorted fraction had its genomic DNA isolated and then quantified by UV absorbance on a Nanodrop 2000c.

This TCR came from a man between 18 and 35 years old in good health. Some clones in this sample may be carry-over from other donors' samples. Material for sequencing was naive CD4+ T cells from PBMCs. What the cell subset or site label conveys for this sample: CD45RA+ positively selected. The V gene is TRBV30 and the J gene is TRBJ2-1; 7 central nucleotides agree with TRBD2. The sequence in DNA is TGTGCCTGGAGTGTACGGGCGGGAGAAAGGGTTGAGCAGTTCTTC. Its protein reads: CAWSVRAGERVEQFF.